These 29 T cell receptor beta chains were sequenced from one sample in a study of Graves' ophthalmopathy and Graves' hyperthyroidism. From RNA, the CDR3 regions of TCR beta chains were amplified and sequenced. In the first round, RT-PCR was carried out with HTBI primers, and a multiplex PCR formed the second round. TCRdb reprocessed the multiplex PCR reads with MiXCR, giving one entry per CDR3 protein. The profile covers under 400,000 distinct CDR3 sequences, with 15% to 20% appearing a single time and around an eighth taken by the ten largest. Sequencing used peripheral blood. The receptors shown here come from an adult man with Graves' ophthalmopathy.

The J gene is TRBJ2-5, the V gene TRBV6-2 or TRBV6-3; TRBD2 might be the D (6 bases). The CDR3 has 15 residues. The ends were cut back, 6 bases at V and 4 bases at J, with 18 bases in the middle. Germline CDR1 reads MNHEY; CDR2 reads SVGEGT. CDR3 bases: TGTGCCAGCAGCCCCGGGACTGGGGGGATAGAGACCCAGTACTTC. The encoded protein is CASSPGTGGIETQYF.

This clonotype came up many times. The V call is TRBV29-1, the J call TRBJ1-2, with D maybe TRBD1 (6 bases). Germline assignment: CDR1 SQVTM and CDR2 ANQGSEA. Trimming took 3 bases from V and 7 from J, leaving 12 bases between them. The CDR3 loop spans 12 amino acids. The CDR3 DNA is TGCAGCGTTGACTTGGACAGTAGTGGCTACACCTTC. This encodes CSVDLDSSGYTF.

In its sample, this clonotype was seen many times. The chain is built from TRBV5-1 and TRBJ2-5; a weak D match, TRBD1 (5 bases). V lost 1 base, J lost 5 bases, and 12 bases lay in between. Germline V lookup: CDR1 SGHRS, CDR2 YFSETQ. The CDR3 is made up of 14 amino acids. The CDR3 nucleotides read TGCGCCAGCAGCTTGCAGGGTCAACGGGAGACCCAGTACTTC. Translation: CASSLQGQRETQYF.

This clonotype appeared many times. V and J are TRBV19 and TRBJ2-7; 13 nucleotides match TRBD2. Germline V CDR1 and CDR2: LNHDA, SQIVND (reference sequence). This CDR3 has 16 residues. J lost 2 bases, V lost 5 bases, and 6 bases had no gene match. Here the CDR3 DNA reads TGTGCCAGTAGTCCCGGGACTAGCGGGACGCCCTACGAGCAGTACTTC. Translated: CASSPGTSGTPYEQYF.

The CDR3 protein is CASRDRRMNTEAFF. The DNA of the CDR3 is TGTGCCAGCCGGGACCGACGAATGAACACTGAAGCTTTCTTT. This chain links TRBV6-1 with TRBJ1-1; D possibly corresponds to TRBD1 (5 bases). The CDR3 consists of 14 residues. Germline V gene lookup returns CDR1 MNHNS and CDR2 SASEGT. Trimming took 8 bases from V and 0 from J, leaving 13 bases between them.

This clonotype was seen repeatedly, ten times or more. The CDR3 loop is CASSHRVVAEAFF. The DNA of the CDR3 is TGTGCCAGCAGTCACAGGGTAGTCGCTGAAGCTTTCTTT. This chain uses TRBV12-3 or TRBV12-4 with TRBJ1-1; maybe TRBD1 (6 bases). V was trimmed by 5 bases and J by 6 bases, leaving 13 bases between them. The CDR3 spans 13 residues.

By share, this clonotype ranks as large (0.1 to 1%). This chain uses TRBV15 with TRBJ1-2; D is possibly TRBD1 (5 bases). V lost 0 bases and J lost 1, with 15 bases in between. This CDR3 contains 17 residues. Germline V lookup: CDR1 LNHNV, CDR2 YYDKDF (reference sequence). The CDR3 sequence is CATSRDRDSGINYGYTF. The DNA of the CDR3 is TGTGCCACCAGCAGAGATCGGGACTCTGGCATTAACTATGGCTACACCTTC.

This clonotype has at least ten counts. The rearrangement links TRBV29-1 to TRBJ1-1; 8 bases align to TRBD1. Per the germline V gene, CDR1 is SQVTM and CDR2 is ANQGSEA. This CDR3 has 13 amino acids. V gave up 7 bases and J gave up 5 bases; unmatched junction bases: 9. The CDR3 DNA sequence: TGCAGCGGCGCAGGGGGCGGACCGACTGAAGCTTTCTTT. This encodes CSGAGGGPTEAFF.

Ten or more counts support this clonotype. The J gene is TRBJ2-7, the V gene TRBV6-2 or TRBV6-3, with 7 nucleotides matching TRBD1. Germline trimming cut 8 bases from V and 6 bases from J; bases unmatched to any gene: 10. The germline V gene encodes CDR1 MNHEY and CDR2 SVGEGT. CDR3 length equals 13 residues. The CDR3 region has the DNA TGTGCCAGCCAGGACAGGTCCCTTTTCGAGCAGTACTTC. Translation gives CASQDRSLFEQYF.

This clonotype was seen a handful of times. The chain joins TRBV19 to TRBJ1-1; D is unresolved. This CDR3 is 11 amino acids long. Germline CDR1 is LNHDA and CDR2 is SQIVND (reference sequence). Trimming took off 6 bases at V and 3 bases at J, with 5 bases between the two ends. The DNA for the CDR3 is TGTGCCAGTAGATCAGACACTGAAGCTTTCTTT. Its protein product is CASRSDTEAFF.

This clonotype was observed many times. This rearrangement joins TRBV5-1 to TRBJ2-5; D ambiguous. CDR1 SGHRS and CDR2 YFSETQ come from the germline V gene. With 0 bases removed from V and 5 bases from J, the gap between germline ends came to 11 bases. The CDR3 consists of 14 residues. The CDR3 here is CASSLGTDFETQYF. The CDR3 nucleotides are TGCGCCAGCAGCTTGGGGACCGACTTTGAGACCCAGTACTTC.

This clonotype has ten or more counts. The chain uses TRBV29-1 and TRBJ1-2; D perhaps matches TRBD1 (5 bases). V shed 6 bases and J shed 6 bases, with 17 bases lying between them. The CDR3 has 13 residues. Germline lookup yields CDR1 SQVTM and CDR2 ANQGSEA. The CDR3 DNA reads as TGCAGCGTGGCCCGGGGCGATTTGAATGGCTACACCTTC. Its translation: CSVARGDLNGYTF.

V gene TRBV27 combines with J gene TRBJ2-5, with 14 bases that match TRBD2. V lost 6 bases to trimming and J lost 4 bases; unmatched junction nucleotides: 7. CDR1 and CDR2 from the germline V gene are MNHEY and SMNVEV (reference sequence). This CDR3 region has 16 residues. CDR3 residues: CASSRLAGGPGETQYF. CDR3 coding DNA: TGTGCCAGCAGCCGACTAGCGGGAGGGCCTGGAGAGACCCAGTACTTC.

This clonotype was counted a few times. This rearrangement joins TRBV27 to TRBJ2-7, with a possible D match to TRBD1 (5 bases). This CDR3 has 15 amino acids. The germline V and J ends were trimmed by 7 bases and 7 bases, with 23 bases remaining between them. Germline-derived CDR1 and CDR2 are MNHEY and SMNVEV (reference sequence). CDR3 protein: CASKPNRNIPLEQYF. The DNA of the CDR3 is TGTGCCAGCAAGCCAAACAGGAATATCCCTTTGGAGCAGTACTTC.

This clonotype was observed many times. The CDR3 ends on some other residue instead of the conserved phenylalanine or tryptophan, so this is likely a read error. V usage is TRBV27 and J usage is TRBJ1-1; D unclear. Germline CDR1 is MNHEY and CDR2 is SMNVEV (reference sequence). This CDR3 is 13 amino acids long. Trimming removed 3 bases at V and 2 bases at J, with 7 bases between. CDR3 residues: CASSFQSNTEAFL. The CDR3 nucleotides read TGTGCCAGCAGTTTCCAGAGTAACACTGAAGCTTTCCTT.

In its sample, this clonotype was seen many times. The V and J genes are TRBV11-2 and TRBJ2-5; TRBD1 aligns across 7 bases. After removal of 6 bases from V and 5 bases from J, the junction contained 6 bases not matched to a gene. The CDR3 has 13 amino acids. Germline V gene data show CDR1 as SGHAT and CDR2 as FQNNGV. The CDR3 sequence: CASRPTGRETQYF. Here the CDR3 DNA reads TGTGCCAGCAGACCGACAGGGCGGGAGACCCAGTACTTC. The entire variable domain, with the rest obtained from reference TRBV11-2 and TRBJ2-5, is as follows: EAGVAQSPRYKIIEKRQSVAFWCNPISGHATLYWYQQILGQGPKLLIQFQNNGVVDDSQLPKDRFSAERLKGVDSTLKIQPAKLEDSAVYLCASRPTGRETQYFGPGTRLLVL.

This clonotype has a count of ten or more. The J gene is TRBJ2-2, the V gene TRBV12-3 or TRBV12-4, with 8 positions matching TRBD1. This CDR3 region has 15 residues. V was pared by 5 bases and J by 6 bases, with 8 bases of the junction left unmatched. In DNA form, the CDR3 reads TGTGCCAGCAGTCCGACAGGGGCGGTATCCGGGGAGCTGTTTTTT. It yields the protein CASSPTGAVSGELFF.

The chain couples TRBV7-8 to TRBJ2-7; D uncertain. The germline gives CDR1 SGHVS, CDR2 FQNEAQ. The CDR3 loop spans 15 amino acids. The ends were cut back, 3 bases at V and 4 bases at J, with 16 bases in the middle. CDR3 nucleotide sequence: TGTGCCAGCAGCTTGCAGTCCAGCCCAAATTACGAGCAGTACTTC. Its translation is CASSLQSSPNYEQYF.

There are many counts of this clonotype. A much larger clone is a single base away; this may be a read error. This chain connects TRBV2 to TRBJ2-6, with no clear D. The germline CDR1 and CDR2 sequences are SNHLY and FYNNEI. CDR3 length: 14 amino acids. The V end was cut by 6 bases, the J end by 0 bases, with 6 bases between. The CDR3, as DNA: TGTGCCAGCAGAAAGAACTCTGGGGCCAACGTCCTGACTTTC. Encoded protein: CASRKNSGANVLTF.

This clonotype occurred many times. This chain connects TRBV10-3 to TRBJ2-7; unclear D gene. Germline V gene lookup returns CDR1 ENHRY and CDR2 SYGVKD. V lost 3 bases and J 2 bases, leaving 8 bases between the germline ends. The CDR3 length is 13 residues. DNA for the CDR3: TGTGCCATCAGTGAAAGTCTCACCTACGAGCAGTACTTC. This gives the protein CAISESLTYEQYF.

This clonotype came up many times. The chain employs TRBV14 and TRBJ2-7; 11 bases agree with TRBD2. The CDR3 sequence is 16 residues long. The J segment lost 5 bases and the V segment lost 0 bases, leaving 6 bases of the junction unmatched. CDR1 is SGHDN, CDR2 FVKESK, per germline. CDR3 sequence (DNA): TGTGCCAGCAGCCAAGATTTTACTAGCGGGAGACACGAGCAGTACTTC. This sequence encodes CASSQDFTSGRHEQYF. Supplemented by reference TRBV14 and TRBJ2-7, the full variable domain reads EAGVTQFPSHSVIEKGQTVTLRCDPISGHDNLYWYRRVMGKEIKFLLHFVKESKQDESGMPNNRFLAERTGGTYSTLKVQPAELEDSGVYFCASSQDFTSGRHEQYFGPGTRLTVT.

This clonotype was observed many times. This chain joins TRBV2 and TRBJ1-1; D call uncertain. V was pared by 8 bases and J by 2 bases, with 6 bases between. Germline CDR1 SNHLY, CDR2 FYNNEI. CDR3 size: 11 residues. CDR3 protein: CASHINTEAFF. CDR3 in DNA: TGTGCCAGCCATATAAACACTGAAGCTTTCTTT.

The chain links TRBV20-1 to TRBJ2-5; weak D call: TRBD2 (6 bases). Germline V gives CDR1 DFQATT, CDR2 SNEGSKA (reference sequence). This CDR3 spans 14 amino acids. V lost 0 bases and J 2 bases, leaving 10 bases between the germline ends. CDR3 sequence: CSARDFREQETQYF. In nucleotides, the CDR3 is TGCAGTGCTAGAGATTTTCGGGAGCAAGAGACCCAGTACTTC.

There are many counts of this clonotype. The CDR3 loop reads CASFKGSGSSYEQYF. As DNA, the CDR3 is TGTGCCAGCTTTAAAGGGAGCGGTAGCTCCTACGAGCAGTACTTC. The genes are TRBV5-6 and TRBJ2-7; D perhaps matches TRBD2 (5 bases). The CDR3 totals 15 residues. Germline V lookup: CDR1 SGHDT, CDR2 YYEEEE. V was cut by 7 bases and J by 0 bases, with 17 bases left in between. Together with reference TRBV5-6 and TRBJ2-7, the CDR3 gives the full variable domain: DAGVTQSPTHLIKTRGQQVTLRCSPKSGHDTVSWYQQALGQGPQFIFQYYEEEERQRGNFPDRFSGHQFPNYSSELNVNALLLGDSALYLCASFKGSGSSYEQYFGPGTRLTVT.

This clonotype was seen many times. DNA for the CDR3: TGCAGTGCTAGAGAATTGGGCCGAAACTATGGCTACACCTTC. Translated: CSARELGRNYGYTF. The rearrangement joins TRBV20-1 to TRBJ1-2; D gene ambiguous. The CDR3 extends over 14 amino acids. Germline CDR1 and CDR2: DFQATT and SNEGSKA (reference sequence). The germline V and J ends were trimmed by 0 bases and 2 bases, with 10 bases remaining between them.

This clonotype was seen many times. The genes are TRBV20-1 and TRBJ2-5; no clear D gene. V was trimmed by 6 bases and J by 4 bases, leaving 21 bases between them. The germline V gene encodes CDR1 DFQATT and CDR2 SNEGSKA (reference sequence). CDR3 length: 15 amino acids. The CDR3 protein is CSAHLTAHLAETQYF. DNA of the CDR3: TGCAGTGCCCACCTCACGGCACACCTCGCAGAGACCCAGTACTTC.

There are many counts of this clonotype. The chain is built from TRBV7-9 and TRBJ2-7; D perhaps matches TRBD2 (5 bases). V was trimmed by 3 bases and J by 6 bases, leaving 18 bases between them. Germline V lookup: CDR1 SEHNR, CDR2 FQNEAQ (reference sequence). There are 15 residues in the CDR3. CDR3 residues: CASSLSSFTAGEQYF. The CDR3 DNA follows: TGTGCCAGCAGCTTGTCCAGCTTTACGGCGGGCGAGCAGTACTTC.

Ten or more counts support this clonotype. The V and J genes are TRBV30 and TRBJ2-7, with D unresolved. Germline values: CDR1 GTSNPN, CDR2 SVGIG (reference sequence). The germline V and J ends were trimmed by 0 bases and 6 bases, with 6 bases remaining between them. This CDR3 has 11 residues. The CDR3 bases are TGTGCCTGGAGTGTCGGCTCCGAGCAGTACTTC. Translation: CAWSVGSEQYF.

The rearrangement links TRBV15 to TRBJ2-4; 9 nucleotides align to TRBD1. The germline V gene has CDR1 LNHNV and CDR2 YYDKDF (reference sequence). The CDR3 totals 17 residues. J gave up 3 bases and V 0 bases, and 6 bases lay outside the gene matches. This CDR3 is CATSRESGQGSKNIQYF. The CDR3 region has the DNA TGTGCCACCAGCAGAGAGTCGGGACAGGGTAGCAAAAACATTCAGTACTTC.